Shown below are 18 T cell receptor beta chains from a single sample sequenced in a study of cytomegalovirus exposure and HLA in healthy donors. PCR employed 60 Vbeta and 13 Jbeta primers. Sequencing was performed with immunoSEQ multiplex PCR; in TCRdb, only in-frame clones are kept and a portion is missing. The sample holds around 67,000 clones, 78% seen once. The sequencing sample was made of PBMCs. The receptor source for this set is a man aged 18 to 35 in good health and CMV-seropositive.

The CDR3 sequence is CAWGRVDNQPQHF. CDR3 DNA sequence: TGTGCCTGGGGGAGGGTGGACAATCAGCCCCAGCATTTT. The chain has TRBV30 and TRBJ1-5; D gene unclear. V was trimmed by 5 bases and J by 3 bases, leaving 11 bases between them. This CDR3 contains 13 residues. Germline values: CDR1 GTSNPN, CDR2 SVGIG (reference sequence).

This sequence joins TRBV5-1 and TRBJ2-2; 8 bases line up with TRBD1. The CDR3 has 14 residues. Unmatched junction bases numbered 3, after V lost 7 bases and J lost 1 base. Germline assignment: CDR1 SGHRS and CDR2 YFSETQ. DNA of the CDR3: TGCGCCAGCGCCGGGACAGGGAACACCGGGGAGCTGTTTTTT. Translation gives CASAGTGNTGELFF.

The gene calls are TRBV5-1 and TRBJ2-3, with D possibly TRBD1 on 5 matching bases. Trimming cost V 0 bases and J 2 bases, with 7 bases left between them. The CDR3 covers 14 residues. Germline-derived CDR1 and CDR2 are SGHRS and YFSETQ. CDR3 coding DNA: TGCGCCAGCAGCTTGGCAGGGTACACAGATACGCAGTATTTT. It codes for CASSLAGYTDTQYF.

This clone was seen a single time. The CDR3 sequence is CASSYQPGGTDTQYF. CDR3 coding DNA: TGTGCCAGCAGTTATCAACCAGGGGGTACAGATACGCAGTATTTT. The chain has TRBV6-5 and TRBJ2-3; 7 bases agree with TRBD1. CDR3 length: 15 residues. The V and J ends lost 3 bases and 3 bases, in that order; junction bases with no gene match: 6. Germline assignment: CDR1 MNHEY and CDR2 SVGAGI.

The chain couples TRBV5-1 to TRBJ1-2; the D gene is possibly TRBD1 (5 bases). CDR1 and CDR2 from the germline V gene are SGHRS and YFSETQ. Trimming removed 1 base from V and 3 bases from J, with 7 bases in between. There are 13 residues in the CDR3. This CDR3 reads CASSLNRHYGYTF. The DNA of the CDR3 is TGCGCCAGCAGCTTGAACAGGCACTATGGCTACACCTTC. The full variable domain, its missing parts supplied by reference TRBV5-1 and TRBJ1-2, is KAGVTQTPRYLIKTRGQQVTLSCSPISGHRSVSWYQQTPGQGLQFLFEYFSETQRNKGNFPGRFSGRQFSNSRSEMNVSTLELGDSALYLCASSLNRHYGYTFGSGTRLTVV.

The J gene is TRBJ1-4, the V gene TRBV9; TRBD1 aligns across 7 bases. J was trimmed by 6 bases and V by 3 bases; bases with no gene match: 2. Germline loops: CDR1 SGDLS, CDR2 YYNGEE. The CDR3 contains 13 residues. DNA of the CDR3: TGTGCCAGCAGCGCCCAGGGGGATGAAAAACTGTTTTTT. Translated, it gives CASSAQGDEKLFF.

This chain connects TRBV9 to TRBJ1-1; 8 nucleotides align to TRBD1. Trimming at V came to 4 bases and at J to 6 bases, leaving 5 bases not matched to a gene. The V gene's germline CDR1 is SGDLS and CDR2 YYNGEE. The CDR3 consists of 13 residues. CDR3 loop: CASSTPGGSEAFF. CDR3 nucleotide sequence: TGTGCCAGCAGCACCCCAGGGGGCTCTGAAGCTTTCTTT.

The rearrangement uses TRBV6-1 and TRBJ2-5; 7 bases match TRBD2. The J call is doubtful: the DNA matches TRBJ2-7 better. There are 15 residues in the CDR3. CDR1 and CDR2 (germline): MNHNS, SASEGT. As DNA, the CDR3 is TGTGCCAGCAGACGGGAGGTAGCGGAACCCTACGAGCAGTACTTC. This gives the protein CASRREVAEPYEQYF.

The DNA for the CDR3 is TGTGCCTGGGGGGGCGCAACAGCAAGTATAAACACTGAAGCTTTCTTT. Translation: CAWGGATASINTEAFF. The V gene is TRBV30, the J gene TRBJ1-1; TRBD1 is a possible D gene (6 bases). With 5 bases removed from V and 2 bases from J, the gap between germline ends came to 21 bases. Germline V gives CDR1 GTSNPN, CDR2 SVGIG (reference sequence). There are 16 residues in the CDR3.

This chain joins TRBV4-1 and TRBJ2-2; D is perhaps TRBD2 (7 bases). The CDR3 is 16 amino acids. The V and J ends lost 5 bases and 7 bases respectively, with 20 bases between them. CDR1 is MGHRA and CDR2 is YSYEKL in the germline V gene. The CDR3 region is CASSSRDAGAGGELFF. In nucleotides, the CDR3 is TGCGCCAGCAGCTCACGAGATGCGGGGGCGGGCGGGGAGCTGTTTTTT.

The chain is built from TRBV10-3 and TRBJ1-1; 9 bases line up with TRBD1. This CDR3 is built from 15 residues. V was clipped by 3 bases and J by 4 bases; unmatched bases: 6. CDR1 is ENHRY and CDR2 is SYGVKD in the germline V gene. CDR3 bases: TGTGCCATCAGTGACGAAGACAGGGGGGTCACTGAAGCTTTCTTT. This gives the protein CAISDEDRGVTEAFF.

The chain uses TRBV30 and TRBJ2-7; unclear D gene. Trimming removed 0 bases at V and 5 bases at J, with 5 bases between. The CDR3 loop spans 11 amino acids. CDR1 and CDR2 from the germline V gene are GTSNPN and SVGIG (reference sequence). CDR3 coding DNA: TGTGCCTGGAGTGTAAGCGACGAGCAGTACTTC. Its translation: CAWSVSDEQYF.

The rearrangement joins TRBV20-1 to TRBJ1-1; D is perhaps TRBD1 (5 bases). This CDR3 is 11 amino acids long. V lost 6 bases and J lost 5, with 10 bases in between. Looked up from germline, CDR1 is DFQATT and CDR2 is SNEGSKA (reference sequence). The CDR3 DNA follows: TGCAGTGCCCCAGGGCGAACTGAAGCTTTCTTT. This gives the protein CSAPGRTEAFF.

This chain connects TRBV9 to TRBJ1-5; D is unresolved. Trimming removed 0 bases from V and 5 bases from J, with 9 bases in between. The CDR3 is 14 amino acids. Germline CDR1 reads SGDLS; CDR2 reads YYNGEE. The CDR3 DNA is TGTGCCAGCAGCGTAGACGGTGGTGATCAGCCCCAGCATTTT. Translation gives CASSVDGGDQPQHF.

The chain has TRBV6-5 and TRBJ1-1; no clear D gene. Between the trimmed V and J ends, which lost 4 bases and 6 bases, there was a span of 15 bases. In germline, CDR1 is MNHEY, CDR2 SVGAGI. The CDR3 extends over 14 amino acids. In DNA, the CDR3 is TGTGCCAGCAGTTCAGAGGGAGGTGCGGCTGAAGCTTTCTTT. Its translation is CASSSEGGAAEAFF.

V is TRBV7-8 and J is TRBJ2-5; maybe TRBD2 (5 bases). The J call may be incorrect, as the DNA end agrees better with TRBJ2-7. Germline loops: CDR1 SGHVS, CDR2 FQNEAQ. The CDR3 runs to 16 residues. CDR3 sequence: CASSLANGQISYEQYF. CDR3 nucleotide sequence: TGTGCCAGCAGTCTAGCTAATGGGCAGATCTCCTACGAGCAGTACTTC.

This chain links TRBV13 with TRBJ1-3, with TRBD1 matching 7 bases. After removal of 5 bases from V and 4 bases from J, the junction contained 8 bases not matched to a gene. CDR1 is PRHDT, CDR2 FYEKMQ, per germline (reference sequence). The CDR3 spans 15 residues. The chain's CDR3 is CASSIQGIMGNTIYF. CDR3 nucleotide sequence: TGTGCCAGCAGCATACAGGGGATAATGGGAAACACCATATATTTT.

The chain carries TRBV18 and TRBJ1-4; the D is unclear. The CDR3 is 14 amino acids. Trimming took 3 bases from V and 3 from J, leaving 8 bases between them. Germline assignment: CDR1 KGHSH and CDR2 LQKENI. The CDR3 region is CASSPRGANEKLFF. In DNA form, the CDR3 reads TGTGCCAGCTCACCTCGGGGTGCTAATGAAAAACTGTTTTTT.